The clone carrying this T cell receptor beta chain was seen at least ten times. Its antigen is not known. Per the germline V gene, CDR1 is SGHTA and CDR2 is FQGNSA. Deletions cut 8 bases from V and 4 bases from J, with 15 bases between. This CDR3 has 14 residues. Each patient went into thyroid surgery without having received any treatment. The data belong to a study of metastatic and nonmetastatic thyroid tumors. Study-level background: Comparison of repertoires was carried out across blood and tumor or nodule tissue from malignant and benign thyroid patients. Study-level findings and limits: Reported TCR beta diversity, measured in blood and tumor, was significantly higher for malignant thyroid tumors than for benign nodules.

Original data processing: Clinicopathological groups differed in CDR3, with these differences serving to build a distant-metastasis classifier for papillary thyroid cancer. TCRdb recomputed clones from the PCR reads via MiXCR. TCRdb's processing, not the authors' own work, is the source of the V and J calls. The sample lists over 10,000 clones; roughly a quarter were seen once. The sequencing sample was made of tumor tissue. The TCR originated in a female donor with papillary thyroid cancer or a benign thyroid nodule (not recorded which). Some clones in this sample may be carry-over from other donors' samples. This chain connects TRBV7-2 to TRBJ2-1, with TRBD2 as a possible D gene (5 bases). CDR3 sequence (DNA): TGTGCCAGCCGGGGAGATAGGAGATACAATGAGCAGTTCTTC. Translation gives CASRGDRRYNEQFF.